These 21 T cell receptor beta chains originate from one sample sequenced in a study of vaccination effects on CD4 cells after COVID-19. Using immunoSEQ multiplex PCR, the repertoire was profiled, and TCRdb retains in-frame clones only, with some absent. The repertoire holds approximately 28,000 clones, with approximately 70% as singletons. Antigens for these TCRs are unknown. Using viral peptide pools, the ViraFEST assay grew out antigen-specific CD4+ T cells prior to sequencing. A 10-day culture period preceded the isolation of CD4+ T cells. None of the vaccinated had previously contracted SARS-CoV-2, and their nucleocapsid antibodies tested negative. The sequenced sample was CD4+ T cells from PBMCs cultured with HCoV-NL63 spike peptides, obtained before COVID-19 vaccination. The origin of the receptors is a human donor who received a COVID-19 vaccine.

This chain links TRBV6-2 or TRBV6-3 with TRBJ1-1; no clear D. Trimming stripped 4 bases from V and 1 base from J, with 10 bases between. From germline, CDR1 is MNHEY and CDR2 SVGEGT. This CDR3 region has 14 residues. In nucleotides, the CDR3 is TGTGCCAGCAGTTCCTACTCGCGGAACACTGAAGCTTTCTTT. Translated, it gives CASSSYSRNTEAFF.

The V call is TRBV9, the J call TRBJ1-3; TRBD1 aligns across 7 bases. This CDR3 has 15 residues. V shed 4 bases, J shed 4 bases, and the junction held 8 bases outside the gene matches. Germline assignment: CDR1 SGDLS and CDR2 YYNGEE. The CDR3 DNA follows: TGTGCCAGCAGCACCAGACAGGGAGGCGGAAACACCATATATTTT. Its protein is CASSTRQGGGNTIYF.

The genes are TRBV13 and TRBJ2-7; TRBD2 matches at 8 bases. This CDR3 region has 14 residues. Looked up from germline, CDR1 is PRHDT and CDR2 is FYEKMQ (reference sequence). J gave up 0 bases and V 5 bases, and 3 bases lay outside the gene matches. The CDR3 loop reads CASSLREGSYEQYF. The CDR3 DNA reads as TGTGCCAGCAGCCTCCGGGAGGGCTCCTACGAGCAGTACTTC.

In its sample, this clone was seen once. The rearrangement links TRBV5-4 to TRBJ2-5; the D is unclear. The CDR3 consists of 13 residues. Germline V CDR1 and CDR2: SGHNT, YYREEE (reference sequence). The V end was cut by 2 bases, the J end by 2 bases, with 7 bases between. CDR3 loop: CASSLRPQETQYF. The CDR3 region has the DNA TGTGCCAGCAGCTTAAGGCCACAAGAGACCCAGTACTTC. The variable domain in full, completed from reference TRBV5-4 and TRBJ2-5, reads ETGVTQSPTHLIKTRGQQVTLRCSSQSGHNTVSWYQQALGQGPQFIFQYYREEENGRGNFPPRFSGLQFPNYSSELNVNALELDDSALYLCASSLRPQETQYFGPGTRLLVL.

The CDR3 region is CASSLRETQYF. CDR3 DNA sequence: TGTGCCAGCAGCTTACGAGAGACCCAGTACTTC. The chain couples TRBV13 to TRBJ2-5; D is unclear. This CDR3 spans 11 amino acids. Trimming took off 2 bases at V and 4 bases at J, with 2 bases between the two ends. Per germline, CDR1 PRHDT and CDR2 FYEKMQ (reference sequence).

J is TRBJ1-2 and V is TRBV2; 8 bases map to TRBD1. V trimming: 5 bases; J trimming: 6 bases; junction bases outside the gene matches: 8. Germline V CDR1 and CDR2: SNHLY, FYNNEI. The CDR3 length is 14 residues. CDR3 sequence (DNA): TGTGCCAGCAGTCAACAGGGGGGTTGGGATGGCTACACCTTC. Translated, it gives CASSQQGGWDGYTF.

The chain has TRBV4-1 and TRBJ1-1; D is possibly TRBD1 (5 bases). Germline CDR1 and CDR2: MGHRA and YSYEKL. Trimming took off 3 bases at V and 1 base at J, with 12 bases between the two ends. The CDR3 is 15 residues long. CDR3 region: CASSQAGTGNTEAFF. The CDR3 DNA sequence: TGCGCCAGCAGCCAGGCGGGGACGGGGAACACTGAAGCTTTCTTT.

This clone appeared a single time. The gene calls are TRBV11-2 and TRBJ2-2; no clear D gene. The germline V gene encodes CDR1 SGHAT and CDR2 FQNNGV. This CDR3 has 14 residues. The V and J ends lost 5 bases and 3 bases respectively, with 10 bases between them. CDR3 sequence (DNA): TGTGCCAGCAGCCCTGACACGGACACCGGGGAGCTGTTTTTT. Protein sequence: CASSPDTDTGELFF.

The genes are TRBV12-5 and TRBJ1-1; D gene unclear. Germline assignment: CDR1 LGHNT and CDR2 FRNRAP. V was pared by 2 bases and J by 1 base, with 5 bases between. The CDR3 is made up of 13 amino acids. Here the CDR3 DNA reads TGTGCTAGTGGTTTGACAGAGAACACTGAAGCTTTCTTT. Its translation: CASGLTENTEAFF.

This chain uses TRBV30 with TRBJ2-7; D remains ambiguous. Trimming took 0 bases from V and 6 from J, leaving 15 bases between them. The CDR3 covers 14 residues. The germline CDR1 and CDR2 sequences are GTSNPN and SVGIG (reference sequence). CDR3 bases: TGTGCCTGGAGTGTACCCCCATACCGGCCCGAGCAGTACTTC. Amino acids: CAWSVPPYRPEQYF.

This rearrangement joins TRBV7-2 to TRBJ2-3; 7 nucleotides match TRBD2. The V gene end was trimmed by 6 bases and the J gene end by 1 base; junction bases not matched to a gene: 7. Germline lookup yields CDR1 SGHTA and CDR2 FQGNSA. CDR3 length: 15 amino acids. In DNA form, the CDR3 reads TGTGCCAGCAGTCCCGGGGGGAAACGCACAGATACGCAGTATTTT. Translation gives CASSPGGKRTDTQYF.

The chain employs TRBV27 and TRBJ1-2; 7 nucleotides align to TRBD1. CDR1 MNHEY and CDR2 SMNVEV come from the germline V gene (reference sequence). The CDR3 length is 15 residues. V was pared by 2 bases and J by 4 bases, with 7 bases of the junction left unmatched. CDR3 DNA: TGTGCCAGCAGTTTAGGAGGGGGCATACTCTATGGCTACACCTTC. It codes for CASSLGGGILYGYTF.

This clone was detected once. This chain uses TRBV19 with TRBJ1-2; D is undetermined. CDR1 LNHDA and CDR2 SQIVND come from the germline V gene (reference sequence). The CDR3 spans 13 residues. The ends were cut back, 9 bases at V and 4 bases at J, with 15 bases in the middle. Here the CDR3 DNA reads TGTGCCAGCCGCTCTCGAAGCGCCTATGGCTACACCTTC. Its protein product is CASRSRSAYGYTF.

The CDR3, as DNA: TGTGCCAGCAGTCTAGCCGGGGCCTCTGGAAACACCATATATTTT. It specifies CASSLAGASGNTIYF. This chain links TRBV5-4 with TRBJ1-3; a possible D gene is TRBD1 (5 bases). Germline lookup yields CDR1 SGHNT and CDR2 YYREEE (reference sequence). The CDR3 is 15 amino acids. Trimming left V 5 bases short and J 0 bases short, with 12 bases between.

The chain is built from TRBV4-2 and TRBJ2-5, with D possibly matching TRBD1 (7 bases). Germline CDR1 reads LGHNA; CDR2 reads YNFKEQ. This CDR3 is built from 17 residues. V lost 0 bases to trimming and J lost 0 bases, with 14 bases between them. The CDR3 bases are TGTGCCAGCAGCCAAGATGGGCCAGGGGGGTACCAAGAGACCCAGTACTTC. As protein: CASSQDGPGGYQETQYF.

This clone was recorded a few times. The chain recombines TRBV11-3 with TRBJ2-3; a possible D gene is TRBD2 (7 bases). The CDR3 has 15 amino acids. In germline, CDR1 is SGHNT, CDR2 YENEEA. The V end was cut by 5 bases, the J end by 5 bases, with 17 bases between. The CDR3 DNA reads as TGTGCCAGCAGCCTATCCGTTAGGGGGGGAGATACGCAGTATTTT. This translates into CASSLSVRGGDTQYF.

The rearrangement uses TRBV9 and TRBJ2-3; D gene unclear. Trimming removed 0 bases at V and 2 bases at J, with 7 bases between. This CDR3 is 14 amino acids long. Germline-derived CDR1 and CDR2 are SGDLS and YYNGEE. The CDR3 region has the DNA TGTGCCAGCAGCGTAGACCCCTTCACAGATACGCAGTATTTT. Translating gives CASSVDPFTDTQYF.

This rearrangement joins TRBV5-4 to TRBJ2-3; 12 bases agree with TRBD1. The CDR3 is 20 residues long. The germline gives CDR1 SGHNT, CDR2 YYREEE (reference sequence). V trimming: 4 bases; J trimming: 0 bases; junction bases outside the gene matches: 15. The CDR3: CASSPKAGTGGPLSTDTQYF. The CDR3 region has the DNA TGTGCCAGCAGCCCCAAAGCCGGGACAGGGGGCCCTCTTAGCACAGATACGCAGTATTTT.

The table lists this clone with a few counts. The chain has TRBV29-1 and TRBJ1-1; D not certain. The CDR3 has 10 residues. The germline V gene encodes CDR1 SQVTM and CDR2 ANQGSEA. V was trimmed by 7 bases and J by 6 bases, leaving 9 bases between them. The chain's CDR3 is CSAGVAEAFF. Written as DNA, the CDR3 is TGCAGCGCTGGAGTCGCTGAAGCTTTCTTT.

The rearrangement joins TRBV27 to TRBJ2-7, with 10 bases matching TRBD1. The CDR3 is made up of 13 amino acids. Looked up from germline, CDR1 is MNHEY and CDR2 is SMNVEV (reference sequence). With 6 bases clipped from V and 6 bases from J, the junction kept 5 bases outside the gene matches. The CDR3 loop reads CASRPTGGGEQYF. CDR3 DNA sequence: TGTGCCAGCAGACCGACAGGGGGCGGCGAGCAGTACTTC.

The genes are TRBV6-6 and TRBJ2-7; no firm D call. Trimming cost V 6 bases and J 9 bases, with 12 bases left between them. This CDR3 contains 11 residues. CDR1 and CDR2 from the germline V gene are MNHNY and SVGAGI (reference sequence). Here the CDR3 reads CASRTSYGQYF. The CDR3, as DNA: TGTGCCAGCAGGACCTCGTATGGGCAGTACTTC.